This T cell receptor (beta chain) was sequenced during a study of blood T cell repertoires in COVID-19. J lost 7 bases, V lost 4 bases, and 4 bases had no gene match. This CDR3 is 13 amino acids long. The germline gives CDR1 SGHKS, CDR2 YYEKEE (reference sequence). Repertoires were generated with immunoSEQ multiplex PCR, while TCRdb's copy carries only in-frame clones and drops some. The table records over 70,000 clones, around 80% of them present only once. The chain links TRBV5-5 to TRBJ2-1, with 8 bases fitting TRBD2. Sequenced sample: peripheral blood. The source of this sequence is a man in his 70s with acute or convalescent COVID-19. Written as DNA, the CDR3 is TGTGCCAGCAGCCACCCGGGAGGGAATGAGCAGTTCTTC. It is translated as CASSHPGGNEQFF.